This is a list of T cell receptor beta chains from one sample in a study of blood T cell repertoires in COVID-19. Produced via immunoSEQ multiplex PCR; TCRdb's table is partial and in-frame only. The sample consists of fewer than 350,000 clones, 86% of them appearing once. The material sequenced was peripheral blood. The receptors shown here come from a woman aged 30 to 39 with COVID-19, enrolled during active disease. Each CDR3 is given with its conserved first and last residue. A D gene is named only where the DNA matches it firmly. Where a row states a size, it is once, few, many or the class of an expanded clone; other rows omit it.

d_gene,v_gene,abundance,j_gene,CDR3nt,CDR3aa
NA,TRBV19,NA,TRBJ1-2,TGTGCCAGTAGTTCCTTACGCTTCCTAAAATTGGACTATGGCTACACCTTC,CASSSLRFLKLDYGYTF
TRBD1,TRBV29-1,NA,TRBJ1-4,TGCAGCGTTGGGTCCTTCGGACAGGGGATAGGGTATGAAAAACTGTTTTTT,CSVGSFGQGIGYEKLFF
NA,TRBV19,NA,TRBJ1-1,TGTGCCAGTAGTATCGAGGGCCCGAACACTGAAGCTTTCTTT,CASSIEGPNTEAFF
TRBD2,TRBV10-3,NA,TRBJ2-7,TGTGCCATCAAACCGGGGGGTGACTACGAGCAGTACTTC,CAIKPGGDYEQYF
NA,TRBV10-2,once,TRBJ1-2,TGCGCCAGCAGTGCCACTGTTTATGGCTACACCTTC,CASSATVYGYTF
TRBD1,TRBV13,NA,TRBJ2-2,TGTGCCAGCAGCCCCTCTCTGGGTAGACAGGGAGCCTTAACCGGGGAGCTGTTTTTT,CASSPSLGRQGALTGELFF
TRBD2,TRBV28,NA,TRBJ2-5,TGTGCCAGCGTCGGACTAGCGGGCGAGACCCAGTACTTC,CASVGLAGETQYF
NA,TRBV12-5,few,TRBJ2-3,TGTGCTAGTGGGCGGGACGGCCACACAGATACGCAGTATTTT,CASGRDGHTDTQYF
NA,TRBV10-3,once,TRBJ1-2,TGTGCCATCAGTCGAGACCGGGACACCTACTATGGCTACACCTTC,CAISRDRDTYYGYTF
NA,TRBV29-1,NA,TRBJ1-4,TGCAGCGCCCAAGCAAGGGGTGAAAAACTGTTTTTT,CSAQARGEKLFF
TRBD1,TRBV6-6,NA,TRBJ2-5,TGTGCCAGCAGTACGGATAGGGGGCTCGAGACCCAGTACTTC,CASSTDRGLETQYF
NA,TRBV6-6,NA,TRBJ2-3,TGTGCCAGCAGTCCCCACCCGTTAGTGGGAGGCACAGATACGCAGTATTTT,CASSPHPLVGGTDTQYF
TRBD1,TRBV18,NA,TRBJ1-1,TGTGCCAGCTCACCATCACTCACAGGGGGCAACACTGAAGCTTTCTTT,CASSPSLTGGNTEAFF
NA,TRBV11-2,NA,TRBJ2-1,TGTGCCAGCCCCCCCCCGTGGACTACCAAATACAATGAGCAGTTCTTC,CASPPPWTTKYNEQFF
NA,TRBV6-1,NA,TRBJ1-1,TGTGCCAGCAGCGAAGGGGCCGAAGCTTTCTTT,CASSEGAEAFF
TRBD1,TRBV19,NA,TRBJ1-5,TGTGCCAGTAGTTATCTTCGGACAGGGTTTAGCAATCAGCCCCAGCATTTT,CASSYLRTGFSNQPQHF